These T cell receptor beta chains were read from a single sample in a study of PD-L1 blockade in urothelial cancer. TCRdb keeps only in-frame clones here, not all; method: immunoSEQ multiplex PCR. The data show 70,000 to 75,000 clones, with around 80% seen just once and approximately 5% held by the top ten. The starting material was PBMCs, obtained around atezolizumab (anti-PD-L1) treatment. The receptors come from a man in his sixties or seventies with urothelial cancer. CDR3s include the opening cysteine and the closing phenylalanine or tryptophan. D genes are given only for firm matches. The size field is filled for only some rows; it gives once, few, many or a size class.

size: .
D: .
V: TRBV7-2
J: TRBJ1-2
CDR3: CASSGRTANYGYTF
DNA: TGTGCCAGCAGCGGCCGGACAGCTAACTATGGCTACACCTTC

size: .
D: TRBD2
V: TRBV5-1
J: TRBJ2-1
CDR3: CASSLISSGGPTYNEQFF
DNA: TGCGCCAGCAGCTTGATTTCTAGCGGGGGCCCTACCTACAATGAGCAGTTCTTC

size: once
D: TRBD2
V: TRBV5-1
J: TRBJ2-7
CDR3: CASSFGLAGAYEQYF
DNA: TGCGCCAGCAGCTTCGGACTAGCGGGAGCCTACGAGCAGTACTTC

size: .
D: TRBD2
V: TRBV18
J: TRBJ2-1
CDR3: CASSPVISEISSGMQFF
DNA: TGTGCCAGCTCACCAGTCATCTCAGAGATCTCTAGCGGGATGCAGTTCTTC

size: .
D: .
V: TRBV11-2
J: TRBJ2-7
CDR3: CASSFFATGQVYF
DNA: TGTGCCAGCAGCTTTTTCGCTACAGGCCAAGTTTACTTC

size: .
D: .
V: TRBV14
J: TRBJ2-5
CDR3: CASSQHFGGGKETQYF
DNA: TGTGCCAGCAGCCAACATTTCGGAGGAGGGAAAGAGACCCAGTACTTC

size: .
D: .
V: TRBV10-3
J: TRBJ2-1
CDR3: CAISEGQGYNEQFF
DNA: TGTGCCATCAGTGAAGGGCAGGGGTACAATGAGCAGTTCTTC

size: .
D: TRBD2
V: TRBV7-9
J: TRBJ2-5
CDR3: CASSFGPGLAGARRETQYF
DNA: TGTGCCAGCAGCTTCGGCCCTGGACTAGCGGGAGCAAGGAGAGAGACCCAGTACTTC

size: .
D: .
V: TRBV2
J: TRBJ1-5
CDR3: CASSSRGGVSNQPQHF
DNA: TGTGCCAGCAGTTCTCGAGGGGGGGTTAGCAATCAGCCCCAGCATTTT

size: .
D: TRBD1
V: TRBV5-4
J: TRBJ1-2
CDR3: CASSLGQGAWGGYTF
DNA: TGTGCCAGCAGCTTGGGACAGGGGGCATGGGGTGGCTACACCTTC

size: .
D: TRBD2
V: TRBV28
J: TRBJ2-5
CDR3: CASSLQTSGIQETQYF
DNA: TGTGCCAGCAGTTTACAAACTAGCGGGATACAAGAGACCCAGTACTTC

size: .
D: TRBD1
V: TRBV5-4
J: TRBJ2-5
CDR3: CASSLVGGLDQETQYF
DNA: TGTGCCAGCAGCTTGGTAGGGGGCTTAGATCAAGAGACCCAGTACTTC

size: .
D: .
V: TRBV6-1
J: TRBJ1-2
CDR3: CASSELGSGGYTF
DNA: TGTGCCAGCAGTGAACTGGGGAGTGGAGGCTACACCTTC

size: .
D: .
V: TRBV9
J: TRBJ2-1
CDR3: CASSLQGAWDNEQFF
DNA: TGTGCCAGCAGCCTCCAGGGTGCCTGGGACAATGAGCAGTTCTTC

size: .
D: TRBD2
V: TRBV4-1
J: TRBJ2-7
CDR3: CASSQGLAGGYEQYF
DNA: TGCGCCAGCAGCCAGGGACTAGCGGGAGGCTACGAGCAGTACTTC

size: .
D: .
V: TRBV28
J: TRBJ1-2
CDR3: CASRLSLPTGYGYTF
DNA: TGTGCCAGCAGGCTTTCGCTCCCGACTGGCTATGGCTACACCTTC

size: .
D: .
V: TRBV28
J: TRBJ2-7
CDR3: CASSSAGQPIPYEQYF
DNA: TGTGCCAGCAGTTCTGCGGGACAGCCGATACCGTACGAGCAGTACTTC

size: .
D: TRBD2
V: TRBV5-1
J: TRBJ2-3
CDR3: CASSVSGSFADTQYF
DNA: TGCGCCAGCAGCGTTAGCGGGAGTTTTGCAGATACGCAGTATTTT

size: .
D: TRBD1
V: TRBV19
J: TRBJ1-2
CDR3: CASSIAGQGLANYGYTF
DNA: TGTGCCAGTAGCATCGCGGGACAGGGTCTCGCTAACTATGGCTACACCTTC

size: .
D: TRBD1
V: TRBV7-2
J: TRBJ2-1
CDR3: CASSLGVGGVSNEQFF
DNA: TGTGCCAGCAGCTTAGGGGTAGGGGGCGTGAGCAATGAGCAGTTCTTC

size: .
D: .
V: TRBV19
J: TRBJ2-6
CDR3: CASGGGGIGWANVLTF
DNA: TGTGCCAGTGGAGGGGGCGGGATTGGTTGGGCCAACGTCCTGACTTTC